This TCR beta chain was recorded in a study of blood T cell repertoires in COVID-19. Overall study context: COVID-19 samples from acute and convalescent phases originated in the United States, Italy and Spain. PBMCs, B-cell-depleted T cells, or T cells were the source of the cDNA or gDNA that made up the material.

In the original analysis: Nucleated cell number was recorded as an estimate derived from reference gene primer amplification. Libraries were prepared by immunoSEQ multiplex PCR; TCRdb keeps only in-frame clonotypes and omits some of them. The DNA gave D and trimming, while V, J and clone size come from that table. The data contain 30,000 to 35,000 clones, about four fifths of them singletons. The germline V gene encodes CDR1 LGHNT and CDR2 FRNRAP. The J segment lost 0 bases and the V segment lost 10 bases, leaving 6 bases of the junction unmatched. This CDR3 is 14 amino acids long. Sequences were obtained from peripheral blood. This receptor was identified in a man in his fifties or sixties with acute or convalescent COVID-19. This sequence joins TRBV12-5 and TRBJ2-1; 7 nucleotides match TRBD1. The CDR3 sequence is CAILPGGSYNEQFF. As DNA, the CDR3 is TGTGCTATCTTACCAGGGGGCTCCTACAATGAGCAGTTCTTC.